Presented here are 32 T cell receptor beta chains from one specimen sequenced in a study of T cell responses to AZD1222 COVID-19 vaccine. Assay used: immunoSEQ multiplex PCR; TCRdb lists only in-frame clones, some missing. Here the sample spans approximately 90,000 clones, around nine tenths being singletons. The sample consisted of peripheral blood, taken on day 0 of AZD1222 vaccination. These receptors all stem from an adult in good health.

The chain joins TRBV7-2 to TRBJ2-7; D unresolved. There are 16 residues in the CDR3. From germline, CDR1 is SGHTA and CDR2 FQGNSA. V lost 4 bases to trimming and J lost 0 bases, with 16 bases between them. Written as DNA, the CDR3 is TGTGCCAGCAGCTCCCGGGCTTCCCCGAGCTCCTACGAGCAGTACTTC. As protein: CASSSRASPSSYEQYF.

The chain is built from TRBV20-1 and TRBJ2-1; D call uncertain. The CDR3 has 11 residues. Germline V gives CDR1 DFQATT, CDR2 SNEGSKA (reference sequence). The DNA of the CDR3 is TGCAACAACCTCTCCTACAATGAGCAGTTCTTC. It encodes CNNLSYNEQFF.

This chain uses TRBV3-1 (or the pseudogene TRBV3-2) with TRBJ1-2; D gene unclear. Germline-derived CDR1 and CDR2 are LGHDT and YNNKEL (reference sequence). Trimming stripped 0 bases from V and 6 bases from J, with 20 bases between. The length of the CDR3 is 17 residues. CDR3: CASSQDALKLGGHGYTF. CDR3 nucleotide sequence: TGTGCCAGCAGCCAAGACGCGTTGAAATTGGGTGGGCATGGCTACACCTTC.

The CDR3 DNA sequence: TGTGCCAGCAGCCAAGATGGTGGGAACTACAATGAGCAGTTCTTC. Its translation is CASSQDGGNYNEQFF. The chain employs TRBV3-1 (or the pseudogene TRBV3-2) and TRBJ2-1; unclear D gene. The V gene's germline CDR1 is LGHDT and CDR2 YNNKEL (reference sequence). Trimming removed 0 bases from V and 3 bases from J, with 9 bases in between. The CDR3 runs to 15 residues.

The chain recombines TRBV7-9 with TRBJ1-1; D is uncertain. The CDR3 contains 15 residues. Per germline, CDR1 SEHNR and CDR2 FQNEAQ (reference sequence). The ends were cut back, 1 base at V and 6 bases at J, with 15 bases in the middle. DNA of the CDR3: TGTGCCAGCAGCTTAGTGGGAATAAAGCCCGCTGAAGCTTTCTTT. Its translation: CASSLVGIKPAEAFF.

V gene TRBV27 combines with J gene TRBJ1-4, with a weak D call TRBD1 (6 bases). This CDR3 has 13 residues. V lost 5 bases, J lost 7 bases, and 11 bases lay in between. Germline V lookup: CDR1 MNHEY, CDR2 SMNVEV (reference sequence). The CDR3 bases are TGTGCCAGCAGTACCCGGGACACTGAAAAACTGTTTTTT. It yields the protein CASSTRDTEKLFF.

The rearrangement uses TRBV2 and TRBJ2-7, with D unclear. Looked up from germline, CDR1 is SNHLY and CDR2 is FYNNEI. The CDR3 runs to 12 residues. Trimming cost V 8 bases and J 0 bases, with 8 bases left between them. The CDR3 nucleotides read TGTGCCAGCTTAGCCAACTCCTACGAGCAGTACTTC. Its translation: CASLANSYEQYF.

The V gene is TRBV30, the J gene TRBJ2-5; D tentatively reads TRBD1 or TRBD2 (5 bases each). V lost 2 bases and J 4 bases, leaving 8 bases between the germline ends. The CDR3 has 12 amino acids. The V gene's germline CDR1 is GTSNPN and CDR2 SVGIG (reference sequence). Here the CDR3 DNA reads TGTGCCTGGAGTTTGGGGGTAGAGACCCAGTACTTC. Protein: CAWSLGVETQYF.

The chain has TRBV11-2 and TRBJ1-2; D gene unclear. V lost 0 bases and J 4 bases, leaving 9 bases between the germline ends. CDR1 is SGHAT, CDR2 FQNNGV, per germline. The length of the CDR3 is 14 residues. The DNA of the CDR3 is TGTGCCAGCAGCTTAGATTCGGCCTTCTATGGCTACACCTTC. Residues: CASSLDSAFYGYTF.

This clone has a single count. This chain links TRBV18 with TRBJ1-6, with a tentative D call TRBD1 (6 bases). Trimming removed 3 bases at V and 7 bases at J, with 7 bases between. From germline, CDR1 is KGHSH and CDR2 LQKENI. The length of the CDR3 is 13 residues. CDR3 region: CASSPQGNSPLHF. The CDR3 bases are TGTGCCAGCTCACCTCAGGGGAATTCACCCCTCCACTTT.

This chain links TRBV4-2 with TRBJ1-2, with D possibly TRBD1 on 5 matching bases. CDR3 length equals 15 residues. CDR1 is LGHNA, CDR2 YNFKEQ, per germline. Deletions cut 2 bases from V and 2 bases from J, with 12 bases between. The CDR3 reads CASSQTTTENYGYTF. The CDR3 DNA reads TGTGCCAGCAGCCAAACCACGACAGAAAACTATGGCTACACCTTC.

The count of this clone is one. The rearrangement links TRBV5-1 to TRBJ2-1; 16 bases match TRBD2. The CDR3 has 16 amino acids. Germline loops: CDR1 SGHRS, CDR2 YFSETQ. The ends lost 4 bases at V and 9 bases at J; junction bases unmatched: 7. CDR3 residues: CASSLGLAGGGREQFF. CDR3 DNA: TGCGCCAGCAGCCTGGGACTAGCGGGAGGGGGCCGTGAGCAGTTCTTC.

This sequence joins TRBV6-5 and TRBJ2-7; either TRBD1 or TRBD2 may supply D (5 bases each). Per the germline V gene, CDR1 is MNHEY and CDR2 is SVGAGI. This CDR3 comprises 15 residues. The V end lost 0 bases, the J end lost 0 bases, and 9 bases lay between the germline ends. CDR3 nucleotides: TGTGCCAGCAGTTACTCGGGACCCCCCTCCTACGAGCAGTACTTC. Translation: CASSYSGPPSYEQYF.

This clone was recorded once. The chain recombines TRBV5-8 with TRBJ2-1; 7 nucleotides align to TRBD2. J lost 5 bases, V lost 0 bases, and 5 bases had no gene match. The CDR3 loop spans 15 amino acids. Germline V gene lookup returns CDR1 SGHTS and CDR2 YDEGEE. The CDR3 is CASSLGGRANNEQFF. CDR3 bases: TGTGCCAGCAGCTTGGGTGGGAGGGCCAACAATGAGCAGTTCTTC.

The gene calls are TRBV9 and TRBJ2-1; no clear D. V lost 4 bases to trimming and J lost 2 bases, with 13 bases between them. The CDR3 is made up of 15 amino acids. From germline, CDR1 is SGDLS and CDR2 YYNGEE. CDR3 nucleotides: TGTGCCAGCAGCCCCTCGGACCGAGCCTACAATGAGCAGTTCTTC. The encoded protein is CASSPSDRAYNEQFF. The whole variable domain, remainder taken from reference TRBV9 and TRBJ2-1, is DSGVTQTPKHLITATGQRVTLRCSPRSGDLSVYWYQQSLDQGLQFLIQYYNGEERAKGNILERFSAQQFPDLHSELNLSSLELGDSALYFCASSPSDRAYNEQFFGPGTRLTVL.

This chain uses TRBV7-3 with TRBJ2-5; a possible D gene is TRBD1 (5 bases). Germline assignment: CDR1 SGHTA and CDR2 FQGTGA. Trimming cost V 5 bases and J 1 base, with 8 bases left between them. The CDR3 length is 13 residues. CDR3 in amino acids: CASSPGSQETQYF. The DNA of the CDR3 is TGTGCCAGCAGCCCAGGGTCCCAAGAGACCCAGTACTTC. The complete variable domain, with remaining parts taken from reference TRBV7-3 and TRBJ2-5, reads GAGVSQTPSNKVTEKGKYVELRCDPISGHTALYWYRQSLGQGPEFLIYFQGTGAADDSGLPNDRFFAVRPEGSVSTLKIQRTERGDSAVYLCASSPGSQETQYFGPGTRLLVL.

The J gene is TRBJ1-1, the V gene TRBV7-9; 8 positions match TRBD1. The V and J ends lost 1 base and 7 bases, in that order; junction bases with no gene match: 8. Germline lookup yields CDR1 SEHNR and CDR2 FQNEAQ (reference sequence). The CDR3 loop spans 15 amino acids. This CDR3 reads CASSLGWGQEGEAFF. In nucleotides, the CDR3 is TGTGCCAGCAGCTTAGGGTGGGGACAGGAAGGTGAAGCTTTCTTT.

The genes are TRBV5-1 and TRBJ2-1, with unresolved D. The ends were cut back, 1 base at V and 7 bases at J, with 3 bases in the middle. This CDR3 has 11 residues. From germline, CDR1 is SGHRS and CDR2 YFSETQ. Here the CDR3 DNA reads TGCGCCAGCAGCTTGTTGAATGAGCAGTTCTTC. As protein: CASSLLNEQFF.

V usage is TRBV5-6 and J usage is TRBJ1-4; D perhaps matches TRBD1 (5 bases). The CDR3 length is 14 residues. Trimming removed 3 bases from V and 3 bases from J, with 9 bases in between. Per germline, CDR1 SGHDT and CDR2 YYEEEE. The CDR3 loop is CASSWQGPNEKLFF. Written as DNA, the CDR3 is TGTGCCAGCAGCTGGCAGGGACCTAATGAAAAACTGTTTTTT.

CDR3 nucleotides: TGTGCCAGTAGCTACCGGGACAGGGGTGGCTACACCTTC. Its translation: CASSYRDRGGYTF. V usage is TRBV19 and J usage is TRBJ1-2, with TRBD1 identical over 10 bases. The length of the CDR3 is 13 residues. In germline, CDR1 is LNHDA, CDR2 SQIVND (reference sequence). The V segment lost 6 bases and the J segment 7 bases; nucleotides outside the gene matches: 5.

The CDR3 DNA reads TGTGCCAGCAGCACGGGACAGGCAAACACTGAAGCTTTCTTT. It encodes CASSTGQANTEAFF. This sequence joins TRBV14 and TRBJ1-1; 8 bases align to TRBD1. Trimming cost V 5 bases and J 2 bases; bases outside gene matches: 4. Germline CDR1 is SGHDN and CDR2 is FVKESK. The CDR3 totals 14 residues.

The chain has TRBV27 and TRBJ1-5, with no clear D. This CDR3 has 18 residues. Germline V gene sequence: CDR1 MNHEY, CDR2 SMNVEV (reference sequence). Trimming removed 1 base from V and 4 bases from J, with 20 bases in between. CDR3 amino acids: CASSLYGSLGPRNQPQHF. CDR3 DNA sequence: TGTGCCAGCAGTTTATACGGTTCCTTGGGCCCTCGGAATCAGCCCCAGCATTTT.

J is TRBJ1-5 and V is TRBV18; the D is unclear. The V gene's germline CDR1 is KGHSH and CDR2 LQKENI. Trimming stripped 4 bases from V and 0 bases from J, with 4 bases between. This CDR3 contains 13 residues. The CDR3 DNA follows: TGTGCCAGCTCACGCGCTAGCAATCAGCCCCAGCATTTT. Protein: CASSRASNQPQHF.

This clone has only one observation. The genes are TRBV19 and TRBJ1-5; no definite D call. Between the trimmed V and J ends, which lost 2 bases and 13 bases, there was a span of 18 bases. The CDR3 consists of 14 residues. Germline CDR1 reads LNHDA; CDR2 reads SQIVND (reference sequence). CDR3 residues: CASSITLTAEVQHF. The CDR3 bases are TGTGCCAGTAGTATAACGTTGACCGCCGAGGTTCAGCATTTT.

This sequence joins TRBV5-4 and TRBJ2-7, with TRBD1 as a possible D gene (6 bases). The CDR3 consists of 16 residues. Trimming left V 2 bases short and J 3 bases short, with 18 bases between. Per the germline V gene, CDR1 is SGHNT and CDR2 is YYREEE (reference sequence). The CDR3 sequence is CASSLIAVRGNYEQYF. The CDR3 nucleotides are TGTGCCAGCAGCTTAATTGCAGTAAGGGGGAACTACGAGCAGTACTTC.

The gene calls are TRBV10-2 and TRBJ1-1, with 8 positions matching TRBD1. CDR1 WSHSY and CDR2 SAAADI come from the germline V gene. The junction had 4 bases not matched to a gene; V was cut back by 3 bases and J by 1 base. This CDR3 is built from 15 residues. The CDR3 DNA reads as TGCGCCAGCAGTGAATGGACAGGGAAGAACACTGAAGCTTTCTTT. Translated: CASSEWTGKNTEAFF.

The gene calls are TRBV18 and TRBJ2-3; 7 bases agree with TRBD1. Unmatched junction bases numbered 6, after V lost 3 bases and J lost 0 bases. The CDR3 covers 16 residues. In germline, CDR1 is KGHSH, CDR2 LQKENI. CDR3 loop: CASSPQGQTSTDTQYF. CDR3 coding DNA: TGTGCCAGCTCACCGCAGGGACAGACTAGCACAGATACGCAGTATTTT.

V usage is TRBV5-6 and J usage is TRBJ2-1; D may correspond to TRBD1 or TRBD2 (5 bases each). Trimming left V 1 base short and J 8 bases short, with 19 bases between. The CDR3 totals 16 residues. Germline CDR1 reads SGHDT; CDR2 reads YYEEEE. CDR3 loop: CASSLISRRLGDEQFF. CDR3 bases: TGTGCCAGCAGCTTGATTTCCCGTCGATTGGGGGATGAGCAGTTCTTC.

The chain combines TRBV9 with TRBJ1-1; 8 nucleotides agree with TRBD1. The CDR3 has 14 amino acids. The V segment lost 3 bases and the J segment 7 bases; nucleotides outside the gene matches: 8. The germline CDR1 and CDR2 sequences are SGDLS and YYNGEE. The CDR3 region has the DNA TGTGCCAGCAGCGAAAGACAGGGGTTTGGTGAAGCTTTCTTT. As protein: CASSERQGFGEAFF.

The chain combines TRBV19 with TRBJ1-1; D is uncertain. Germline lookup yields CDR1 LNHDA and CDR2 SQIVND (reference sequence). Trimming took off 6 bases at V and 1 base at J, with 18 bases between the two ends. There are 16 residues in the CDR3. CDR3 DNA sequence: TGTGCCAGTAGGAGAGAGGGCCAGGCGGCGAACACTGAAGCTTTCTTT. This sequence encodes CASRREGQAANTEAFF.

This clone appeared a few times. Other nucleotide sequences in the sample specify the same CDR3. The chain couples TRBV12-3 or TRBV12-4 to TRBJ2-5; perhaps TRBD2 as D (5 bases). Trimming cost V 6 bases and J 4 bases, with 12 bases left between them. CDR3 length: 13 amino acids. For the CDR3, the DNA is TGTGCCAGCAGCCGCCCCGAGGGAGAGACCCAGTACTTC. Translated, it gives CASSRPEGETQYF.

The CDR3 nucleotides read TGTGCCAGCAGTTTGGGGAACTACAATGAGCAGTTCTTC. Protein product: CASSLGNYNEQFF. The chain is built from TRBV6-5 and TRBJ2-1; D unresolved. The V and J ends lost 4 bases and 3 bases respectively, with 7 bases between them. CDR3 length: 13 amino acids. CDR1 is MNHEY, CDR2 SVGAGI, per germline.